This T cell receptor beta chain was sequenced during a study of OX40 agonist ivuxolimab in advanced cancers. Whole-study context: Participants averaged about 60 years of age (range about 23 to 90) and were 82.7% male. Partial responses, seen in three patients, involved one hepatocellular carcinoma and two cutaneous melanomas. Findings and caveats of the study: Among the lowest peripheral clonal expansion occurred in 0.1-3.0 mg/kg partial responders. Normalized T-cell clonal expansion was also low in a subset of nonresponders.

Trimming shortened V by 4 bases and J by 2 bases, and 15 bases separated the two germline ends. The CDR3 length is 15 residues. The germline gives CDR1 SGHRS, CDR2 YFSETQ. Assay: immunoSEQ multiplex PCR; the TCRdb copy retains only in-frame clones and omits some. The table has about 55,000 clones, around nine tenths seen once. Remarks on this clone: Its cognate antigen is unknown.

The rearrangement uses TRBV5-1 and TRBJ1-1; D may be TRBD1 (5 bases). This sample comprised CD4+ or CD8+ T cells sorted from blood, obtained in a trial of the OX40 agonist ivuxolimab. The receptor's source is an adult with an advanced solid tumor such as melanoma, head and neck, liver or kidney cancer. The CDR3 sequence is CASSPQGPENTEAFF. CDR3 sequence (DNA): TGCGCCAGCAGCCCGCAGGGACCAGAAAACACTGAAGCTTTCTTT.